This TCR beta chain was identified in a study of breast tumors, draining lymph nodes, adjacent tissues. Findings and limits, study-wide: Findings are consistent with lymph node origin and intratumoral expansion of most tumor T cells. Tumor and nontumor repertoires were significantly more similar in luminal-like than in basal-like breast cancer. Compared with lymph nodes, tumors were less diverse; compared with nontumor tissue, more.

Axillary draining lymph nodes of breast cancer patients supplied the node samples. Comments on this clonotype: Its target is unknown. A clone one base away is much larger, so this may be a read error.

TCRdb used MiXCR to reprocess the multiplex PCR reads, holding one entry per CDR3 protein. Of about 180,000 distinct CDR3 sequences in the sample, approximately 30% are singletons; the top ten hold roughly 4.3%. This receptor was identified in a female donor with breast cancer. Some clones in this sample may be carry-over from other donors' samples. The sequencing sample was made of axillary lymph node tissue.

The CDR3 reads CASSYSGSAHYAF. In nucleotides, the CDR3 is TGTGCCAGCAGTTACTCGGGTTCGGCCCACTACGCCTTC. The rearrangement links TRBV6-6 to TRBJ1-2, with D unresolved. Germline CDR1 and CDR2: MNHNY and SVGAGI (reference sequence). This CDR3 region has 13 residues.